The 11 T cell receptor beta chains given below trace back to one sample, sequenced in a study of blood T cell repertoires in COVID-19. Produced via immunoSEQ multiplex PCR; TCRdb's table is partial and in-frame only. The sample has roughly 100,000 clones; approximately 92% are singletons. The specimen was peripheral blood. The receptors come from a woman in her forties or fifties with COVID-19, enrolled during active disease.

The V call is TRBV11-2, the J call TRBJ1-5, with D possibly being TRBD1 (5 bases). V lost 1 base to trimming and J lost 9 bases, with 7 bases between them. The CDR3 runs to 12 residues. In germline, CDR1 is SGHAT, CDR2 FQNNGV. The CDR3 spells CASSLGGGPQHF. The CDR3 DNA reads TGTGCCAGCAGCTTAGGGGGGGGGCCCCAGCATTTT.

The rearrangement joins TRBV3-1 (or the pseudogene TRBV3-2) to TRBJ1-3; D ambiguous. This CDR3 region has 15 residues. CDR1 and CDR2 (germline): LGHDT, YNNKEL (reference sequence). The germline V and J ends were trimmed by 4 bases and 0 bases, with 10 bases remaining between them. CDR3 bases: TGTGCCAGCAGCCCCGGAGGCAGCTCTGGAAACACCATATATTTT. This codes for CASSPGGSSGNTIYF.

The V call is TRBV18, the J call TRBJ2-1, with no clear D. The germline gives CDR1 KGHSH, CDR2 LQKENI. Trimming removed 3 bases from V and 6 bases from J, with 6 bases in between. This CDR3 is 12 amino acids long. This CDR3 reads CASSPTINEQFF. In DNA form, the CDR3 reads TGTGCCAGCTCACCGACAATCAATGAGCAGTTCTTC.

V and J are TRBV2 and TRBJ1-4, with TRBD1 matching 7 bases. Germline CDR1 and CDR2: SNHLY and FYNNEI. Trimming at V came to 5 bases and at J to 2 bases, leaving 11 bases not matched to a gene. This CDR3 spans 17 amino acids. The CDR3 loop reads CASSQDRRGATNEKLFF. The CDR3 DNA sequence: TGTGCCAGCAGTCAGGACAGGAGGGGAGCTACTAATGAAAAACTGTTTTTT.

This chain links TRBV4-1 with TRBJ2-1, with D maybe TRBD2 (7 bases). The germline CDR1 and CDR2 sequences are MGHRA and YSYEKL. V lost 1 base to trimming and J lost 3 bases, with 16 bases between them. The CDR3 has 17 amino acids. The CDR3 spells CASSQGGGGTFYNEQFF. The CDR3 DNA sequence: TGCGCCAGCAGCCAAGGAGGGGGGGGAACCTTCTACAATGAGCAGTTCTTC.

V and J are TRBV11-2 and TRBJ2-1, with 7 bases aligning to TRBD1. The CDR3 loop spans 16 amino acids. With V trimmed by 4 bases and J by 1 base, 7 bases remained unmatched. Germline V gene sequence: CDR1 SGHAT, CDR2 FQNNGV. Here the CDR3 reads CASSYRYRGSYNEQFF. The CDR3 DNA sequence: TGTGCCAGCAGCTACCGATACAGGGGATCCTACAATGAGCAGTTCTTC. The full variable domain, completed using reference TRBV11-2 and TRBJ2-1, is EAGVAQSPRYKIIEKRQSVAFWCNPISGHATLYWYQQILGQGPKLLIQFQNNGVVDDSQLPKDRFSAERLKGVDSTLKIQPAKLEDSAVYLCASSYRYRGSYNEQFFGPGTRLTVL.

The chain is built from TRBV28 and TRBJ2-2; possible D gene TRBD1, 5 bases. Germline assignment: CDR1 MDHEN and CDR2 SYDVKM. The CDR3 totals 15 residues. V lost 2 bases and J lost 4, with 11 bases in between. CDR3 region: CASSLVRVLTGELFF. The DNA of the CDR3 is TGTGCCAGCAGTTTAGTCAGGGTACTCACCGGGGAGCTGTTTTTT.

The V gene is TRBV6-6, the J gene TRBJ2-2; 8 positions agree with TRBD1. The CDR3 extends over 16 amino acids. Trimming at V came to 5 bases and at J to 0 bases, leaving 5 bases not matched to a gene. The germline V gene has CDR1 MNHNY and CDR2 SVGAGI (reference sequence). CDR3 residues: CASSTGTGTNTGELFF. The CDR3 DNA is TGTGCCAGCAGTACCGGGACAGGAACGAACACCGGGGAGCTGTTTTTT.

The chain combines TRBV11-3 with TRBJ1-2; TRBD1 is a possible D gene (5 bases). Per the germline V gene, CDR1 is SGHNT and CDR2 is YENEEA. The ends were cut back, 1 base at V and 2 bases at J, with 17 bases in the middle. This CDR3 is 17 amino acids long. This CDR3 reads CASSLVWGPSTNYGYTF. The CDR3 DNA sequence: TGTGCCAGCAGCTTAGTGTGGGGCCCAAGTACCAACTATGGCTACACCTTC.

Written as DNA, the CDR3 is TGTGCCAGCAGCCCGGGACAGGGAGACTATGGCTACACCTTC. Translating it yields CASSPGQGDYGYTF. V is TRBV6-5 and J is TRBJ1-2, with 9 positions matching TRBD1. CDR1 and CDR2 from the germline V gene are MNHEY and SVGAGI. There are 14 residues in the CDR3. With 6 bases clipped from V and 3 bases from J, the junction kept 5 bases outside the gene matches.

The chain couples TRBV6-1 to TRBJ2-7, with a possible D match to TRBD1 (5 bases). The ends were cut back, 2 bases at V and 4 bases at J, with 12 bases in the middle. The CDR3 covers 14 residues. Germline V CDR1 and CDR2: MNHNS, SASEGT. CDR3 loop: CASSEIVGVYEQYV. In DNA, the CDR3 is TGTGCCAGCAGTGAAATAGTAGGGGTTTACGAGCAGTACGTC.